These T cell receptor beta chains were read from a single sample in a study of beta chain features in type 1 diabetes. Sequencing was performed with immunoSEQ multiplex PCR; in TCRdb, only in-frame clones are kept and a portion is missing. The table has 630,000 or so clones, over 13% seen once. The sequencing input was naive CD4+ T cells from blood. The source is a man younger than 35 with type 1 diabetes. Each CDR3 is given with its conserved first and last residue. The order of the fields is J gene, V gene, clone size, D gene, CDR3 protein, CDR3 DNA. The D gene is left open where the match is weak. Expanded clones get a size class; other rows say once, few or many, or leave the size out.

TRBJ1-1 TRBV6-5 few - CASSRQYLGTEAFF TGTGCCAGCAGCCGACAGTACCTGGGAACTGAAGCTTTCTTT
TRBJ1-5 TRBV2 - TRBD1 CASSEQGDQPQHF TGTGCCAGCAGTGAACAGGGGGATCAGCCCCAGCATTTT
TRBJ2-7 TRBV6-5 few - CASRFGQGGTEWQYF TGTGCCAGCAGGTTCGGACAGGGAGGGACTGAGTGGCAGTACTTC
TRBJ2-7 TRBV7-2 few - CASSTGTFTYEQYF TGTGCCAGCAGTACAGGGACTTTTACCTACGAGCAGTACTTC
TRBJ1-4 TRBV27 - TRBD1 CASSLLGWRGQGGLKGANEKLFF TGTGCCAGCAGTTTATTGGGATGGAGGGGACAGGGGGGATTGAAAGGGGCTAATGAAAAACTGTTTTTT
TRBJ1-2 TRBV5-4 few - CASSLVASYGYTF TGTGCCAGCAGCTTGGTTGCGAGTTATGGCTACACCTTC
TRBJ2-1 TRBV9 - TRBD2 CASNIRTSGSDEQFF TGTGCCAGCAACATAAGGACTAGCGGGAGCGATGAGCAGTTCTTC
TRBJ1-1 TRBV15 - - CATSRPGEGDTEAFF TGTGCCACCAGCAGACCGGGGGAAGGGGACACTGAAGCTTTCTTT
TRBJ1-3 TRBV4-1 few - CASSPWGTGRNTIYF TGCGCCAGCAGCCCCTGGGGAACAGGAAGAAACACCATATATTTT
TRBJ1-1 TRBV7-9 few - CASTQGYTEAFF TGTGCCAGCACCCAGGGGTATACTGAAGCTTTCTTT
TRBJ1-5 TRBV6-5 - TRBD1 CASSYRGQGDQPQHF TGTGCCAGCAGTTACAGAGGGCAGGGGGATCAGCCCCAGCATTTT
TRBJ1-6 TRBV30 few - CAWSPGELYNSPLHF TGTGCCTGGAGTCCAGGGGAACTCTATAATTCACCCCTCCACTTT
TRBJ2-5 TRBV5-1 few - CASSLGGTTQETQYF TGCGCCAGCAGCTTGGGGGGGACAACCCAAGAGACCCAGTACTTC
TRBJ2-1 TRBV7-6 - - CASSGTAENEQFF TGTGCCAGCAGCGGTACGGCGGAGAATGAGCAGTTCTTC
TRBJ2-1 TRBV7-2 few - CASSSGWLNEQFF TGTGCCAGCAGCTCCGGGTGGCTCAATGAGCAGTTCTTC
TRBJ2-3 TRBV5-4 few TRBD2 CASSLGGGSDTQYF TGTGCCAGCAGCTTGGGGGGAGGGTCAGATACGCAGTATTTT
TRBJ2-3 TRBV7-9 - - CASSFTGYTDTQYF TGTGCCAGCAGCTTTACCGGCTACACAGATACGCAGTATTTT